These T cell receptor beta chains were read from a single sample in a study of blood T cells in healthy people across ages. A single record per CDR3 protein comes from TCRdb applying MiXCR to the 5' RACE reads. The data hold about 940,000 distinct CDR3 sequences, with around 49% observed a single time. Sequencing was carried out using blood. The receptors here all came from a young man in good health. CDR3s include the opening cysteine and the closing phenylalanine or tryptophan. A D gene is named only where the DNA matches it firmly. Clone size is not always given. Where it is, it says once, few, many or a class for expanded clones.

v_gene	abundance	j_gene	d_gene	CDR3aa	CDR3nt
TRBV24-1	.	TRBJ2-3	.	CATSDLRGTSTDTQYF	TGTGCCACCAGTGATCTTCGAGGAACTAGCACAGATACGCAGTATTTT
TRBV27	.	TRBJ2-3	.	CASSLSEGADTQYF	TGTGCCAGCAGTTTATCGGAGGGTGCAGATACGCAGTATTTT
TRBV28	.	TRBJ2-7	TRBD2	CASTPTSGGSYEQYF	TGTGCCAGCACCCCTACTAGCGGGGGCTCCTACGAGCAGTACTTC
TRBV10-3	.	TRBJ2-1	TRBD1	CAISESIGQGRNEQFF	TGTGCCATCAGTGAGTCGATTGGACAGGGAAGGAATGAGCAGTTCTTC
TRBV4-2	few	TRBJ2-3	.	CASSQDGASTDTQYF	TGTGCCAGCAGCCAGGACGGAGCTAGCACAGATACGCAGTATTTT
TRBV4-2	.	TRBJ1-2	.	CASSQEFQGIGANYGYTF	TGTGCCAGCAGCCAAGAGTTCCAGGGAATAGGAGCTAACTATGGCTACACCTTC
TRBV5-1	.	TRBJ2-3	TRBD2	CASSPGLAGVLTDTQYF	TGCGCCAGCAGCCCGGGACTAGCGGGGGTACTCACAGATACGCAGTATTTT
TRBV7-9	.	TRBJ1-2	TRBD1	CASSLERDSGHGYTF	TGTGCCAGCAGCTTAGAGCGGGACAGTGGCCATGGCTACACCTTC
TRBV11-2	few	TRBJ2-3	.	CASSLSGAPTDTQYF	TGTGCCAGCAGCTTATCGGGGGCCCCCACAGATACGCAGTATTTT
TRBV6-5	few	TRBJ1-2	.	CASSNPPGFGYTF	TGTGCCAGCAGTAACCCCCCGGGGTTTGGCTACACCTTC
TRBV12-3/TRBV12-4	.	TRBJ1-1	.	CASSFSRSLGGTEAFF	TGCGCCAGCAGTTTTAGTAGGTCCTTGGGTGGGACTGAAGCTTTCTTT
TRBV7-2	.	TRBJ2-1	TRBD2	CATRLAGGHQFF	TGTGCCACCAGACTAGCGGGAGGGCACCAGTTCTTC
TRBV20-1	.	TRBJ2-5	.	CSARRDQETQYF	TGCAGTGCTAGGAGAGACCAAGAGACCCAGTACTTC
TRBV4-1	few	TRBJ1-4	TRBD1	CASSQETGTNEKLFF	TGCGCCAGCAGCCAAGAGACAGGGACGAATGAAAAACTGTTTTTT
TRBV7-2	.	TRBJ1-4	.	CASSSSRALAKLFF	TGTGCCAGCAGCTCTTCTCGGGCGCTTGCAAAACTGTTTTTT
TRBV7-9	.	TRBJ1-1	.	CASSIIGGMGAEAFF	TGTGCCAGCAGCATCATAGGAGGAATGGGCGCTGAAGCTTTCTTT
TRBV7-9	few	TRBJ2-7	TRBD2	CASRFSTSLPEQYF	TGTGCCAGCAGGTTTTCGACTAGCTTGCCCGAGCAGTACTTC
TRBV12-3/TRBV12-4	few	TRBJ2-3	.	CASSLGRRGGTDTQYF	TGTGCCAGCAGCCTAGGGCGGAGGGGCGGCACAGATACGCAGTATTTT
TRBV20-1	few	TRBJ2-3	.	CSASALDSGLYSTDTQYF	TGCAGTGCTAGTGCCCTAGACAGCGGTCTTTATAGCACAGATACGCAGTATTTT
TRBV20-1	.	TRBJ2-5	TRBD1	CSAAPRQGAETQYF	TGCAGTGCTGCCCCCCGACAGGGAGCAGAGACCCAGTACTTC
TRBV5-1	.	TRBJ2-1	TRBD2	CASSWPWGGTGNEQFF	TGCGCCAGCAGCTGGCCGTGGGGGGGTACCGGCAATGAGCAGTTCTTC
TRBV20-1	.	TRBJ2-6	.	CSARDPSSGANVLTF	TGCAGTGCTAGAGATCCCAGCTCTGGGGCCAACGTCCTGACTTTC
TRBV6-4	.	TRBJ2-2	.	CASSDSTLGDTGELFF	TGTGCCAGCAGTGACTCGACCCTAGGGGACACCGGGGAGCTGTTTTTT
TRBV24-1	.	TRBJ1-5	.	CATSAGGRGNQPQHF	TGTGCCACCAGTGCGGGGGGACGGGGCAATCAGCCCCAGCATTTT
TRBV27	few	TRBJ2-1	.	CASSRVESSSYNEQFF	TGTGCCAGCAGTCGGGTTGAGTCAAGCTCCTACAATGAGCAGTTCTTC
TRBV7-9	.	TRBJ1-1	.	CASSLGGEAEAFF	TGTGCCAGCAGCTTGGGGGGGGAGGCTGAAGCTTTCTTT
TRBV2	.	TRBJ2-7	TRBD2	CASTESLGAGDYEQYF	TGTGCCAGCACCGAAAGCCTAGGAGCGGGGGACTACGAGCAGTACTTC
TRBV6-2/TRBV6-3	.	TRBJ2-7	.	CASTSGAEQYF	TGTGCCAGCACCTCAGGGGCCGAGCAGTACTTC
TRBV10-3	few	TRBJ2-4	.	CAISDRTGGPYF	TGTGCCATCAGTGACCGGACCGGCGGACCGTACTTC
TRBV11-3	.	TRBJ2-7	TRBD1	CASSYPNGQGAEQYF	TGTGCCAGCAGCTACCCCAATGGACAGGGTGCCGAGCAGTACTTC
TRBV2	many	TRBJ1-2	.	CASSEALRAANYGYTF	TGTGCCAGCAGTGAAGCGCTTCGGGCTGCAAACTATGGCTACACCTTC
TRBV25-1	few	TRBJ1-6	TRBD1	CASSASGQGNSPLHF	TGTGCCAGCAGTGCCTCGGGACAGGGGAATTCACCCCTCCACTTT
TRBV12-3/TRBV12-4	few	TRBJ2-1	.	CASSSKGRPYNEQFF	TGTGCCAGCAGTTCAAAGGGTAGGCCATACAATGAGCAGTTCTTC
TRBV9	once	TRBJ2-5	.	CASSVADSETQYF	TGTGCCAGCAGCGTGGCAGATTCAGAGACCCAGTACTTC
TRBV4-2	.	TRBJ2-7	TRBD2	CASSTSTSGVYEQYF	TGTGCCAGCAGCACCTCGACTAGCGGGGTTTACGAGCAGTACTTC
TRBV6-5	.	TRBJ2-2	.	CASSYELEQGTGELFF	TGTGCCAGCAGTTACGAACTTGAACAGGGAACCGGGGAGCTGTTTTTT
TRBV10-3	.	TRBJ2-5	.	CAIREGGQETQYF	TGTGCCATCAGGGAAGGGGGCCAAGAGACCCAGTACTTC